Detailed here is one T cell receptor beta chain. The data were obtained in a study of T cell changes during pregnancy in multiple sclerosis. Trimming stripped 0 bases from V and 2 bases from J, with 16 bases between. The CDR3 sequence is 17 residues long. The V gene's germline CDR1 is MGHRA and CDR2 YSYEKL. TCRdb keeps only in-frame clones here, not all; method: immunoSEQ multiplex PCR. The data contain about 31,000 clones, approximately 90% of them singletons. The receptor's source is a female donor with multiple sclerosis, enrolled in a pregnancy study. The chain is built from TRBV4-1 and TRBJ1-2; the D gene is possibly TRBD1 (6 bases). The material was CD8+ T cells from peripheral blood mononuclear cells, obtained before pregnancy. CDR3 DNA: TGCGCCAGCAGCCAAGAACCAGGGGCCTTTTTAAACTATGGCTACACCTTC. As protein: CASSQEPGAFLNYGYTF.